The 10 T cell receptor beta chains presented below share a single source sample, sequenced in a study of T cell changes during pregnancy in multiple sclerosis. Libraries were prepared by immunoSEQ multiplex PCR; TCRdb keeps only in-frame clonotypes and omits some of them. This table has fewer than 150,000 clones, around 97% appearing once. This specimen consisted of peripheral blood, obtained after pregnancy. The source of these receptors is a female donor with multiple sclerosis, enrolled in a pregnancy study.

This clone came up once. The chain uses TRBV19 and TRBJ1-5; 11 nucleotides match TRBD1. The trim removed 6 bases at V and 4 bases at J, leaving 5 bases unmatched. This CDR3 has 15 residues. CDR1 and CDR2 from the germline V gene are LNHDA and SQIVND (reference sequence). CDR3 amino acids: CASRGQGAVNQPQHF. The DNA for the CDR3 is TGTGCCAGTAGAGGACAGGGGGCGGTTAATCAGCCCCAGCATTTT.

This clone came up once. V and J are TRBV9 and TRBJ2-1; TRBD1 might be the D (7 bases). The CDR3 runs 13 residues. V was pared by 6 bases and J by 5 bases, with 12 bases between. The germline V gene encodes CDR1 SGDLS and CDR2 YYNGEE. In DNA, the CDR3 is TGTGCCAGCACGGAGGGGGCGGACAATGAGCAGTTCTTC. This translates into CASTEGADNEQFF.

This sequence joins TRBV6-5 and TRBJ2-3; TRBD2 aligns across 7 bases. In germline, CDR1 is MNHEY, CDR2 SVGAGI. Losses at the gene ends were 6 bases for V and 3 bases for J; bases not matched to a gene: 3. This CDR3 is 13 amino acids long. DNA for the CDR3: TGTGCCAGCAGACCTAGCGGAACAGATACGCAGTATTTT. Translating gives CASRPSGTDTQYF.

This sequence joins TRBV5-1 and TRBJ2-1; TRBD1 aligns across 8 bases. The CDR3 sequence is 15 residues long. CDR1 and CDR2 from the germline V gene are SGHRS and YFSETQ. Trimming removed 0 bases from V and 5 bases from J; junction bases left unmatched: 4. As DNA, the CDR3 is TGCGCCAGCAGCTTGGCCCGGACAGGGAACAATGAGCAGTTCTTC. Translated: CASSLARTGNNEQFF.

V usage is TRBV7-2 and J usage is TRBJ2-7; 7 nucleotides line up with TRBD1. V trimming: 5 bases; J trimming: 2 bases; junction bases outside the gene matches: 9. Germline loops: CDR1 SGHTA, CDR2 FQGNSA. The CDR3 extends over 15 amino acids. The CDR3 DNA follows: TGTGCCAGCAGCATAAGACAGGGCGGGCCCTACGAGCAGTACTTC. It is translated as CASSIRQGGPYEQYF.

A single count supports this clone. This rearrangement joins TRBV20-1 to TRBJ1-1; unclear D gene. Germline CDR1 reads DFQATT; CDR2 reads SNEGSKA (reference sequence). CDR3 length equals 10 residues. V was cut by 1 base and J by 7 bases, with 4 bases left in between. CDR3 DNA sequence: TGCAGTGCTAGAGGCTATGAAGCTTTCTTT. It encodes CSARGYEAFF.

The CDR3 protein is CASSTGSHSGANVLTF. In nucleotides, the CDR3 is TGTGCCAGCAGTACAGGGAGCCACTCTGGGGCCAACGTCCTGACTTTC. The chain is built from TRBV25-1 and TRBJ2-6, with D maybe TRBD1 (6 bases). There are 16 residues in the CDR3. Deletions cut 5 bases from V and 0 bases from J, with 11 bases between. Germline CDR1 is MGHDK and CDR2 is SYGVNS.

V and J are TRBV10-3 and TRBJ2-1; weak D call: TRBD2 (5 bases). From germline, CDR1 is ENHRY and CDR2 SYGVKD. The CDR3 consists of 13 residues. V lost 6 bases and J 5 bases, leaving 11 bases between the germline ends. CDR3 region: CAIRLAENNEQFF. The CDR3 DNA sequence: TGTGCCATCAGGCTAGCAGAAAACAATGAGCAGTTCTTC.

The CDR3 DNA reads TGTGCCAGCAGTGATTTCGAGGGGGACACCATATATTTT. The encoded protein is CASSDFEGDTIYF. The chain carries TRBV2 and TRBJ1-3; a possible D gene is TRBD1 (6 bases). V was clipped by 3 bases and J by 8 bases, with 11 bases between them. The CDR3 sequence is 13 residues long. Germline values: CDR1 SNHLY, CDR2 FYNNEI.

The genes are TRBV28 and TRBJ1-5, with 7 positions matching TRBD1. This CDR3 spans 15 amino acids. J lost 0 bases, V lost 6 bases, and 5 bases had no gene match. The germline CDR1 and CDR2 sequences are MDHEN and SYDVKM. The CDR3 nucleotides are TGTGCCAGCAGCGGGACAGTTTATAGCAATCAGCCCCAGCATTTT. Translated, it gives CASSGTVYSNQPQHF.